This T cell receptor (beta chain) was identified during a study of blood T cell repertoires in COVID-19. Turning to the study itself: Samples of COVID-19 (acute and convalescent) were obtained from the United States, Italy and Spain. PBMCs, B-cell-depleted T cells, or T cells provided the cDNA or gDNA that made up the material.

V gave up 4 bases and J gave up 1 base, with 12 bases separating them. There are 15 residues in the CDR3. Germline V gene sequence: CDR1 LGHNA, CDR2 YNFKEQ. Only in-frame clones appear in the TCRdb table, and some are missing; sequencing was by immunoSEQ multiplex PCR. The sample yields some 120,000 clones, 70% to 80% seen once. Sequencing was done on a sample of peripheral blood. The gene calls are TRBV4-2 and TRBJ2-3; a possible D gene is TRBD2 (6 bases). The receptor was isolated from a middle-aged man with active or convalescent COVID-19. The CDR3 region is CASSRAGGGTDTQYF. In nucleotides, the CDR3 is TGTGCCAGCAGCCGGGCCGGGGGAGGCACAGATACGCAGTATTTT.